These T cell receptor beta chains were read from a single sample in a study of cytotoxic CD8 clonotypes in ibrutinib-treated CLL. Profiled with immunoSEQ multiplex PCR; TCRdb holds only in-frame clones, not every one. This sample has about 72,000 clones, with 70% to 90% found just once. Specimen: PBMCs, collected at disease progression, from a patient treated with ibrutinib. The receptors come from a human donor with chronic lymphocytic leukemia. Each CDR3 is given with its conserved first and last residue. Each record gives: V gene, J gene, clone size, D gene, CDR3 protein, CDR3 DNA. D genes are given only for firm matches. Expanded clones get a size class; other rows say once, few or many, or leave the size out.

TRBV4-2	TRBJ2-7	NA	NA	CASSQDPGSYEQYF	TGTGCCAGCAGCCAAGATCCGGGGAGCTACGAGCAGTACTTC
TRBV10-2	TRBJ2-3	once	TRBD2	CASSGLAASTDTQYF	TGCGCCAGCAGTGGCCTAGCGGCAAGCACAGATACGCAGTATTTT
TRBV10-3	TRBJ2-2	once	NA	CAAKTVYTGELFF	TGTGCCGCCAAGACGGTTTACACCGGGGAGCTGTTTTTT
TRBV5-1	TRBJ2-1	NA	NA	CASSSRGGEQFF	TGCGCCAGCAGCTCACGGGGTGGTGAGCAGTTCTTC
TRBV6-5	TRBJ1-1	NA	NA	CASRSGGTNTEAFF	TGTGCCAGCAGGTCGGGAGGGACGAACACTGAAGCTTTCTTT
TRBV6-6	TRBJ1-2	NA	TRBD1	CASNDAGTGSGYTF	TGTGCCAGCAACGACGCCGGGACAGGGTCTGGCTACACCTTC
TRBV18	TRBJ1-3	few	NA	CASSPYDITSGNTIYF	TGTGCCAGCTCACCATATGACATAACCTCTGGAAACACCATATATTTT
TRBV25-1	TRBJ2-2	NA	NA	CASIAGSGELFF	TGTGCCAGCATCGCGGGGTCCGGGGAGCTGTTTTTT
TRBV5-1	TRBJ2-5	NA	NA	CASSPDTQETQYF	TGCGCCAGCAGCCCAGACACCCAAGAGACCCAGTACTTC
TRBV28	TRBJ2-7	NA	TRBD1	CASRRDRVYEQYF	TGTGCCAGTCGCCGGGACAGGGTATACGAGCAGTACTTC
TRBV9	TRBJ2-1	NA	NA	CASSSEGGIYNEQFF	TGTGCCAGCAGCTCCGAAGGGGGAATCTACAATGAGCAGTTCTTC
TRBV19	TRBJ2-1	once	NA	CASSPGLSSYNEQFF	TGTGCCAGTAGTCCGGGACTCTCCTCCTACAATGAGCAGTTCTTC
TRBV7-3	TRBJ2-3	NA	NA	CASSLREGAQYF	TGTGCCAGCAGCTTACGTGAGGGGGCGCAGTATTTT
TRBV6-4	TRBJ1-2	NA	TRBD1	CASRLTLGQDYGYTF	TGTGCCAGCCGGCTTACTCTGGGACAGGACTATGGCTACACCTTC
TRBV5-4	TRBJ2-6	NA	TRBD1	CASSPMTGGFGANVLTF	TGTGCCAGCAGCCCTATGACAGGGGGTTTTGGGGCCAACGTCCTGACTTTC
TRBV18	TRBJ2-1	NA	NA	CASSWSSYNEQFF	TGTGCCAGCTCATGGAGCTCCTACAATGAGCAGTTCTTC
TRBV5-1	TRBJ1-4	NA	NA	CASSLAAGTPGEKLFF	TGCGCCAGCAGCTTGGCCGCGGGGACCCCGGGGGAAAAACTGTTTTTT
TRBV19	TRBJ2-7	NA	TRBD1	CASSIGTGYEQYF	TGTGCCAGTAGTATCGGGACAGGGTACGAGCAGTACTTC
TRBV5-6	TRBJ2-4	once	NA	CASTRIQAKNIQYF	TGTGCCAGCACCCGGATCCAAGCCAAAAACATTCAGTACTTC
TRBV29-1	TRBJ2-3	NA	NA	CSVASVRTDTQYF	TGCAGCGTGGCCTCCGTTCGCACAGATACGCAGTATTTT
TRBV15	TRBJ2-5	few	NA	CATSRDREETQYF	TGTGCCACCAGCAGAGATCGGGAAGAGACCCAGTACTTC
TRBV5-1	TRBJ1-6	few	NA	CASTEGPPNSPLHF	TGCGCCAGCACCGAGGGACCGCCGAATTCACCCCTCCACTTT
TRBV6-5	TRBJ1-1	NA	NA	CASSYAAFANTEAFF	TGTGCCAGCAGTTACGCAGCGTTTGCGAACACTGAAGCTTTCTTT
TRBV27	TRBJ2-2	NA	NA	CASSLEWELANTGELFF	TGTGCCAGCAGTTTAGAGTGGGAGCTCGCGAACACCGGGGAGCTGTTTTTT
TRBV7-9	TRBJ1-1	NA	NA	CASSWTNEAFF	TGTGCCAGCAGTTGGACAAATGAAGCTTTCTTT
TRBV7-9	TRBJ2-5	NA	NA	CASSLLLTDRETQYF	TGTGCCAGCAGCTTATTACTGACAGACAGAGAGACCCAGTACTTC
TRBV6-6	TRBJ1-4	NA	TRBD1	CASSPILTGTGVKLFF	TGTGCCAGCAGTCCAATCCTTACCGGGACAGGGGTGAAACTGTTTTTT
TRBV7-8	TRBJ2-7	NA	TRBD2	CASSPRAGGQGEQYF	TGTGCCAGCAGCCCAAGAGCGGGAGGCCAGGGAGAGCAGTACTTC
TRBV5-8	TRBJ1-2	NA	NA	CASSLTGTPYGYTF	TGTGCCAGCAGCTTGACAGGGACACCCTATGGCTACACCTTC
TRBV2	TRBJ2-3	NA	TRBD2	CASRRDRARTSGSADTQYF	TGTGCCAGCAGACGGGACAGGGCAAGGACTAGCGGGAGTGCGGATACGCAGTATTTT
TRBV13	TRBJ2-7	NA	NA	CASSLVFGQSSYEQYF	TGTGCCAGCAGCTTAGTATTCGGCCAGAGCTCCTACGAGCAGTACTTC
TRBV2	TRBJ2-1	NA	NA	CAGGSESINNEQFF	TGTGCCGGGGGGAGCGAGTCCATTAACAATGAGCAGTTCTTC
TRBV5-6	TRBJ1-5	NA	TRBD1	CASSFGQGYNQPQHF	TGTGCCAGCAGCTTCGGACAGGGATACAATCAGCCCCAGCATTTT
TRBV4-1	TRBJ1-5	NA	NA	CASSQEYRGGQGLSSQHF	TGCGCCAGCAGCCAAGAGTATAGGGGGGGACAAGGATTGTCGTCCCAGCATTTT
TRBV4-2	TRBJ2-3	NA	NA	CASSQQDTQYF	TGTGCCAGCAGCCAACAAGATACGCAGTATTTT
TRBV6-6	TRBJ1-2	NA	NA	CASRGDKSISFYGYTF	TGTGCCAGCAGGGGGGACAAAAGCATCTCGTTCTATGGCTACACCTTC
TRBV18	TRBJ2-2	NA	TRBD1	CASSPTGGFRTGELFF	TGTGCCAGCTCGCCGACAGGGGGCTTTCGGACCGGGGAGCTGTTTTTT
TRBV6-5	TRBJ1-6	NA	TRBD1	CASSYTRQGTDSPLHF	TGTGCCAGCAGTTACACCCGACAGGGGACCGATTCACCCCTCCACTTT
TRBV5-1	TRBJ1-5	NA	NA	CASRPNTAQPQHF	TGCGCCAGCAGACCAAATACGGCTCAGCCCCAGCATTTT
TRBV19	TRBJ2-7	NA	TRBD2	CASSISSAGAYEQYF	TGTGCCAGTAGTATAAGTTCGGCGGGGGCCTACGAGCAGTACTTC
TRBV6-5	TRBJ1-1	NA	NA	CASSYDLFGGKTEAFF	TGTGCCAGCAGTTACGACTTATTCGGGGGGAAGACTGAAGCTTTCTTT
TRBV7-9	TRBJ2-1	NA	TRBD1	CTSDRANEQFF	TGTACCTCGGACAGGGCCAATGAGCAGTTCTTC
TRBV7-8	TRBJ2-1	once	NA	CASTGSSYNEQFF	TGTGCCAGCACCGGGAGCTCCTACAATGAGCAGTTCTTC
TRBV7-3	TRBJ2-1	NA	NA	CASSLTGDPKSTEQFF	TGTGCCAGCAGCTTGACCGGGGACCCCAAATCTACCGAGCAGTTCTTC
TRBV9	TRBJ2-7	NA	NA	CASSPGSRSSYEQYF	TGTGCCAGCAGCCCCGGATCAAGGAGCTCCTACGAGCAGTACTTC
TRBV5-1	TRBJ2-2	NA	TRBD1	CASSLAQGRLTGELFF	TGCGCCAGCAGCTTGGCACAGGGGAGATTAACCGGGGAGCTGTTTTTT
TRBV19	TRBJ1-3	NA	NA	CASSLSSVVNTIYF	TGTGCCAGTAGTCTATCGAGCGTGGTAAACACCATATATTTT
TRBV7-2	TRBJ1-3	NA	NA	CASSFQGIAGNTIYF	TGTGCCAGCAGCTTCCAGGGGATCGCTGGAAACACCATATATTTT
TRBV28	TRBJ1-5	NA	NA	CASSYLGVQPQHF	TGTGCCAGCAGTTACCTTGGGGTTCAGCCCCAGCATTTT
TRBV10-2	TRBJ2-7	few	NA	CASRAPDVVTSSYEQYF	TGCGCCAGCAGGGCCCCGGACGTAGTGACGAGCTCCTACGAGCAGTACTTC
TRBV5-6	TRBJ1-3	NA	NA	CASSSPRGSAGNTIYF	TGTGCCAGCAGCTCACCTAGGGGGTCGGCAGGAAACACCATATATTTT
TRBV7-9	TRBJ2-7	NA	NA	CASSLATGLYEQYF	TGTGCCAGCAGCTTAGCTACAGGGTTATACGAGCAGTACTTC